This T cell receptor beta chain is drawn from a study of blood T cell repertoires in COVID-19. Whole-study context: Samples came from the United States, Italy and Spain, spanning acute and convalescent COVID-19. PBMCs, B-cell-depleted T cells, or T cells provided the cDNA or gDNA that made up the material.

Original methodology: Nucleated cell counts were estimated from reference gene primer amplification. The protocol was immunoSEQ multiplex PCR, while the TCRdb copy is restricted to in-frame clones and leaves out a portion. V and J calls plus clone size are reproduced from that table; the DNA served to infer D and trimming. The sample lists approximately 220,000 clones, over 70% occurring once. V was cut by 5 bases and J by 0 bases, with 14 bases left in between. This CDR3 comprises 16 residues. Germline CDR1 and CDR2: SGHDN and FVKESK. Sample: peripheral blood. The gene calls are TRBV14 and TRBJ1-3, with D possibly being TRBD1 (6 bases). This receptor was taken from a woman aged 45-65 years with acute or convalescent COVID-19. The CDR3: CASSWDIGSSGNTIYF. The DNA for the CDR3 is TGTGCCAGCAGCTGGGACATAGGAAGCTCTGGAAACACCATATATTTT.